The 5 T cell receptor beta chains below were found in one sample sequenced in a study of CXCR3 chemokines and chemotherapy response in bladder cancer. One entry per CDR3 protein results from TCRdb running MiXCR on the PCR reads. The sample includes about 8,100 distinct CDR3 sequences, 10% to 15% seen only once; the top ten take 16%. This sample was taken from a patient whose treatment included neoadjuvant chemotherapy. The receptors were gathered from a human donor with bladder cancer that responded to neoadjuvant chemotherapy.

The sample holds many counts of this clonotype. V and J are TRBV6-5 and TRBJ2-6; no definite D call. The germline V gene has CDR1 MNHEY and CDR2 SVGAGI. V was shortened by 0 bases and J by 2 bases, with 8 bases between the two germline ends. The CDR3 extends over 16 amino acids. The CDR3 nucleotides are TGTGCCAGCAGTTACTCGATTTGGACTGGGGCCAACGTCCTGACTTTC. Translated: CASSYSIWTGANVLTF.

At least ten counts were recorded for this clonotype. The rearrangement uses TRBV12-3 or TRBV12-4 and TRBJ2-4; D is unresolved. This CDR3 region has 14 residues. V was trimmed by 6 bases and J by 1 base, leaving 10 bases between them. CDR3 DNA: TGTGCCAGCAGGTTACCTGGGGCCAAAAACATTCAGTACTTC. As protein: CASRLPGAKNIQYF.

This clonotype was recorded at least ten times. This chain uses TRBV7-9 with TRBJ1-1; D gene ambiguous. Germline assignment: CDR1 SEHNR and CDR2 FQNEAQ (reference sequence). The V end was cut by 2 bases, the J end by 1 base, with 5 bases between. The CDR3 is 13 amino acids. CDR3 sequence: CASSLSRNTEAFF. CDR3 bases: TGTGCCAGCAGCTTATCACGGAACACTGAAGCTTTCTTT.

The V gene is TRBV12-3 or TRBV12-4, the J gene TRBJ2-3; TRBD2 agrees at 9 bases. This CDR3 has 16 amino acids. Unmatched junction bases numbered 5, after V lost 4 bases and J lost 0 bases. Here the CDR3 reads CASSSRTSVSTDTQYF. Written as DNA, the CDR3 is TGTGCCAGCAGTTCCCGGACTAGCGTAAGCACAGATACGCAGTATTTT.

This clonotype occurred many times. This chain joins TRBV10-3 and TRBJ2-3, with D tentatively TRBD2 (7 bases). V shed 0 bases and J shed 2 bases, with 15 bases lying between them. CDR1 ENHRY and CDR2 SYGVKD come from the germline V gene. CDR3 length: 17 residues. CDR3: CAISESQVAGATDTQYF. Here the CDR3 DNA reads TGTGCCATCAGTGAGTCGCAAGTCGCGGGGGCCACAGATACGCAGTATTTT.